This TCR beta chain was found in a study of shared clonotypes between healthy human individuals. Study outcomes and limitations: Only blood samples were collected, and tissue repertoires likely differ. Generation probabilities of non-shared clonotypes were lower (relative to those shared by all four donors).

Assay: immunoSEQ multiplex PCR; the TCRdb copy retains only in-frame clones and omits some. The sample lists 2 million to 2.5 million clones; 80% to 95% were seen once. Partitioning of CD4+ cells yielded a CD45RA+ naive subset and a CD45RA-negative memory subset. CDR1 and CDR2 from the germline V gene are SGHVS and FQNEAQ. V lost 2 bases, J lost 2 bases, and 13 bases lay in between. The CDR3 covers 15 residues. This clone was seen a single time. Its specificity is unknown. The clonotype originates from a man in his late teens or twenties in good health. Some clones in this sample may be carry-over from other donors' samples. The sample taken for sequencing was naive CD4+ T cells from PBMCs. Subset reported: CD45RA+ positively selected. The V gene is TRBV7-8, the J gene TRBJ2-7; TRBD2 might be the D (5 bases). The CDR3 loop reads CASSLYGGPTYEQYF. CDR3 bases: TGTGCCAGCAGCTTATACGGCGGGCCCACCTACGAGCAGTACTTC. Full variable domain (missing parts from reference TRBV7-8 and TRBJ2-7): GAGVSQSPRYKVAKRGQDVALRCDPISGHVSLFWYQQALGQGPEFLTYFQNEAQLDKSGLPSDRFFAERPEGSVSTLKIQRTQQEDSAVYLCASSLYGGPTYEQYFGPGTRLTVT.